The present entry profiles one TCR beta chain with its context. No antigen is known for it. Germline and junction disagree at one end, which may indicate a read error. Using RNA template, CDR3s of TCR alpha and beta were amplified with iRepertoire arm-PCR. TCRdb re-called the multiplex PCR reads with MiXCR, one entry per CDR3 protein. In the table there are around 350,000 distinct CDR3 sequences, less than 50% of which are singletons. This CDR3 spans 11 amino acids. Germline CDR1 is MNHEY and CDR2 is SMNVEV (reference sequence). This entry belongs to a study of glioma-infiltrating T cells. Across the whole study: Before surgery, glioma patients received dexamethasone for at most six days. General study results and limits: Signature shared blood CDR3 motifs were enriched in low-divergence and depleted in high-divergence patients.

This sequence originates from a human donor with low-grade glioma or glioblastoma, undergoing nonglioma brain surgery, or in good health (not recorded which). The sequencing sample was made of glioma tissue, nonneoplastic brain tissue, or PBMCs (not recorded which). This chain connects TRBV27 to TRBJ1-6; D is undetermined. CDR3 region: CASSLNSALHF. The CDR3 coding sequence is TGTGCCAGCAGTCTAAATTCAGCCCTCCACTTT.